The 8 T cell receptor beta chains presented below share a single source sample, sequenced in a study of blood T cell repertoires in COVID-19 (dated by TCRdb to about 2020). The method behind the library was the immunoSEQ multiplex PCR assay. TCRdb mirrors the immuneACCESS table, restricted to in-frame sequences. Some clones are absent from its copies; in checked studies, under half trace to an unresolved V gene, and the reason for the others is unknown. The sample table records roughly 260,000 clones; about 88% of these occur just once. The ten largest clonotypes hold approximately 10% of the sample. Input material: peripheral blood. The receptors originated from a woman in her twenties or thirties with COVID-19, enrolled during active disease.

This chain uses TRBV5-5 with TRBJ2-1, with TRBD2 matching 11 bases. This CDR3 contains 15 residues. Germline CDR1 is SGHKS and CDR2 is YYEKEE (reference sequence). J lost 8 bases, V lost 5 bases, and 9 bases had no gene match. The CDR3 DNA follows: TGTGCCAGCAGGGTTAGCGGGAGGGCCTGGGATGAGCAGTTCTTC. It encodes CASRVSGRAWDEQFF.

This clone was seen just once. CDR3 DNA: TGTGCCAGCAGTGGGACTAGCCAAGGTGGGATAGATACGCAGTATTTT. This encodes CASSGTSQGGIDTQYF. The chain uses TRBV2 and TRBJ2-3; 8 nucleotides align to TRBD2. This CDR3 contains 16 residues. Germline-derived CDR1 and CDR2 are SNHLY and FYNNEI. The junction had 11 bases not matched to a gene; V was cut back by 4 bases and J by 5 bases.

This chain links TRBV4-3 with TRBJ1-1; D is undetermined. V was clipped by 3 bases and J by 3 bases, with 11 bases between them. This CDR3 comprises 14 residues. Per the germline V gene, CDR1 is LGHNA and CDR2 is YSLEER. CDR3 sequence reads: CASSQGRFDTEAFF. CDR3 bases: TGCGCCAGCAGCCAGGGCAGGTTTGACACTGAAGCTTTCTTT.

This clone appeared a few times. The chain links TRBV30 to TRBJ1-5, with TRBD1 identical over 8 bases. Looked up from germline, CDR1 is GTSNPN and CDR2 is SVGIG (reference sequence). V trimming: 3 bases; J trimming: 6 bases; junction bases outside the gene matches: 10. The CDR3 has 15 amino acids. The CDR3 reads CAWSLAGGISQPQHF. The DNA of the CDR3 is TGTGCCTGGAGCTTGGCAGGGGGCATCAGTCAGCCCCAGCATTTT.

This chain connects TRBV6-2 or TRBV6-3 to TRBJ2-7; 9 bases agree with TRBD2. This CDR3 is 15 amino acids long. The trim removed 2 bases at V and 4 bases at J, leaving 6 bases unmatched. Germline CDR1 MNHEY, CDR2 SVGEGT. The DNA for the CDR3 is TGTGCCAGCAGTTACCAAGGTAGCGGGAGTTACGAGCAGTACTTC. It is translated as CASSYQGSGSYEQYF.

The DNA of the CDR3 is TGTGCCAGCAGGAAACAGGGTCGCGAGACCCAGTACTTC. Translated: CASRKQGRETQYF. This sequence joins TRBV6-5 and TRBJ2-5, with TRBD1 as a possible D gene (6 bases). The germline V gene encodes CDR1 MNHEY and CDR2 SVGAGI. Trimming took off 6 bases at V and 5 bases at J, with 13 bases between the two ends. This CDR3 has 13 amino acids.

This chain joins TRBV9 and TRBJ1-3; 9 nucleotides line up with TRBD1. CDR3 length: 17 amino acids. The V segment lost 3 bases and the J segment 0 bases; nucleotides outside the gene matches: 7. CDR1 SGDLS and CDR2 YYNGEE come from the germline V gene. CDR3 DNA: TGTGCCAGCAGCGCGACCGGGACAGGGCTCTCTGGAAACACCATATATTTT. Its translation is CASSATGTGLSGNTIYF.

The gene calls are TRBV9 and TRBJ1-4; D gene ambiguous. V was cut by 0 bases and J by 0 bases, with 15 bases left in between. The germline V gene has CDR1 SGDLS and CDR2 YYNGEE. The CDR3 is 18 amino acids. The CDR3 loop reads CASSVGAGSSATNEKLFF. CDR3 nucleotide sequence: TGTGCCAGCAGCGTAGGGGCTGGGAGTTCTGCAACTAATGAAAAACTGTTTTTT.